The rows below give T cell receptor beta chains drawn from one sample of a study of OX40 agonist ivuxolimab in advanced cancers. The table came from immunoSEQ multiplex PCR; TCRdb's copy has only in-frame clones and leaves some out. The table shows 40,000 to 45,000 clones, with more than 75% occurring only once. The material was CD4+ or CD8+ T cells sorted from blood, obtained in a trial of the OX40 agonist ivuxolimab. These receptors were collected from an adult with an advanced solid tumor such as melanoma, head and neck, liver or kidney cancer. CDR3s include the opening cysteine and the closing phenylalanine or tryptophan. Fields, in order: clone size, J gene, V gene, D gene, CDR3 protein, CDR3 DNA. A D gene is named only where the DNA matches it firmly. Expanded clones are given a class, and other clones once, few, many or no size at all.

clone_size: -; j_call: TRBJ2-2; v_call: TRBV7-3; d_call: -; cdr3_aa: CASSRTGELFF; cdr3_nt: TGTGCCAGCAGCCGGACCGGGGAGCTGTTTTTT
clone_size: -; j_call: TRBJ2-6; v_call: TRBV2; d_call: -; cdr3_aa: CASIRTAEAGANVLTF; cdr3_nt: TGTGCCAGCATCAGGACAGCCGAAGCTGGGGCCAACGTCCTGACTTTC
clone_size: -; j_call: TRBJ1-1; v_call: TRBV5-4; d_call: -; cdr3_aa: CASSLISGNTEAFF; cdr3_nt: TGTGCCAGCAGCTTGATTTCGGGGAACACTGAAGCTTTCTTT
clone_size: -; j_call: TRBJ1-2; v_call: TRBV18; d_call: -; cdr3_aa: CASSPDGYGYTF; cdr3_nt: TGTGCCAGCTCACCAGATGGCTATGGCTACACCTTC
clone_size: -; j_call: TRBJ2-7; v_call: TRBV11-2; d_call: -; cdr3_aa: CASSRDRHEQYF; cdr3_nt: TGTGCCAGCAGCCGGGACCGCCACGAGCAGTACTTC
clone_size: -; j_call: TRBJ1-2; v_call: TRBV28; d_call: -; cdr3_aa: CASNRLSGYGYTF; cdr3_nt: TGTGCCAGCAACAGGCTTTCCGGGTATGGCTACACCTTC
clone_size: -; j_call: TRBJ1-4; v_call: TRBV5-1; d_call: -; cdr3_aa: CASSLGGEKLFF; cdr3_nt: TGCGCCAGCAGCTTGGGGGGTGAAAAACTGTTTTTT
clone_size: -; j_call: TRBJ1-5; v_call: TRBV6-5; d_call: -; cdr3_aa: CASSYGQGGNQPQHF; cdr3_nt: TGTGCCAGCAGTTACGGGCAGGGAGGCAATCAGCCCCAGCATTTT
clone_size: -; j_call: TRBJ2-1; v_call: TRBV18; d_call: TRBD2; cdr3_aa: CASLATTIGLAGAGEQFF; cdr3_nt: TGTGCCAGCCTAGCCACCACCATCGGACTAGCGGGAGCGGGGGAGCAGTTCTTC
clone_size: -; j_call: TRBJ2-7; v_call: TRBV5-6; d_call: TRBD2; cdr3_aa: CASSLALAADYEQYF; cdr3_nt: TGTGCCAGCAGCTTGGCGCTAGCGGCCGACTACGAGCAGTACTTC
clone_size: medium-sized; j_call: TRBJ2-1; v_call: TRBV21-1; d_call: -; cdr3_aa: CASSKARLAGVEEQFF; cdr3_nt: TGTGCCAGCAGCAAAGCGCGACTAGCGGGAGTAGAGGAGCAGTTCTTC
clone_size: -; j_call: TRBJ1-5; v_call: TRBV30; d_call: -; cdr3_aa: CAWSVSGNNQPQHF; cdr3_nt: TGTGCCTGGAGTGTTTCAGGGAACAATCAGCCCCAGCATTTT
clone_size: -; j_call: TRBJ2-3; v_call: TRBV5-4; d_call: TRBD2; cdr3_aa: CASSLAGLGDHTQYF; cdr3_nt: TGTGCCAGCAGCTTGGCGGGACTAGGAGATCATACGCAGTATTTT
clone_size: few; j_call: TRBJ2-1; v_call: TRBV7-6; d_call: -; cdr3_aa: CASSSDYNNEQFF; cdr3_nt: TGTGCCAGCAGCTCGGACTACAACAATGAGCAGTTCTTC
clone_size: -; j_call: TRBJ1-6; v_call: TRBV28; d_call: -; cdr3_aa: CASSSPRAPSPLHF; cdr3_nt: TGTGCCAGCAGTTCCCCTAGGGCCCCATCACCCCTCCACTTT
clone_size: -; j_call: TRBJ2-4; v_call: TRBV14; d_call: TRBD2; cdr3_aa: CASSQQPGLAGGPNIQYF; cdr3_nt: TGTGCCAGCAGCCAACAACCGGGACTAGCGGGAGGGCCTAACATTCAGTACTTC
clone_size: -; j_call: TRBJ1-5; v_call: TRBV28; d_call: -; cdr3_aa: CASSLFGDQPQHF; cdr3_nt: TGTGCCAGCAGTTTATTCGGTGACCAGCCCCAGCATTTT
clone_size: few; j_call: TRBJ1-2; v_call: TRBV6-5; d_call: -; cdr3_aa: CASRTNGLHYGYTF; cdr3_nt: TGTGCCAGCAGGACGAACGGATTACACTATGGCTACACCTTC
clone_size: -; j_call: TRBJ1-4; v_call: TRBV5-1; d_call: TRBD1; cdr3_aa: CASSLEGTGAKLFF; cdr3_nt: TGCGCCAGCAGCTTGGAGGGGACAGGAGCAAAACTGTTTTTT
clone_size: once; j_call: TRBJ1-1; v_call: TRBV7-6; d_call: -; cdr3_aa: CASSLDRDTEAFF; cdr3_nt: TGTGCCAGCAGCTTAGATAGGGACACTGAAGCTTTCTTT
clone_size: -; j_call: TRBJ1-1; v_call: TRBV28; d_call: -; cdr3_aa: CASSYAGRTEAFF; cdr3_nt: TGTGCCAGCAGTTACGCAGGGAGGACTGAAGCTTTCTTT
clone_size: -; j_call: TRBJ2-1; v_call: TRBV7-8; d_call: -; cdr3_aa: CASSLDVEQFF; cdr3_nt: TGTGCCAGCAGCTTAGATGTTGAGCAGTTCTTC
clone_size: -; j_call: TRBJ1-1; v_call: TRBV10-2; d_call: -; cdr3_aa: CASSDAENTEAFF; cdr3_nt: TGCGCCAGCAGTGACGCAGAGAACACTGAAGCTTTCTTT
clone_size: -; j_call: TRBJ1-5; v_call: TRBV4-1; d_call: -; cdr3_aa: CASSRGAHPSNQPQHF; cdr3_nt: TGCGCCAGCAGCCGGGGAGCTCATCCCTCTAATCAGCCCCAGCATTTT
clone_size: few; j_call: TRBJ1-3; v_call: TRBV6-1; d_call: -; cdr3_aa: CALQGNSGNTIYF; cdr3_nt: TGTGCCTTACAGGGAAACTCTGGAAACACCATATATTTT
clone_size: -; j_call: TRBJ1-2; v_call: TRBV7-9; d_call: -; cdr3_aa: CASSPGVGYGYTF; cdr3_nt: TGTGCCAGCAGCCCAGGTGTGGGCTATGGCTACACCTTC
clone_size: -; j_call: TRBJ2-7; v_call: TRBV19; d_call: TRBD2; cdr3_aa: CASTPSGVGEQYF; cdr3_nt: TGTGCCAGTACCCCTAGCGGGGTTGGCGAGCAGTACTTC
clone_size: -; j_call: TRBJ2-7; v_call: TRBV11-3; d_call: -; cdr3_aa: CASSLDLMDRYEQYF; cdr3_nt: TGTGCCAGCAGCTTAGATCTGATGGACCGCTACGAGCAGTACTTC
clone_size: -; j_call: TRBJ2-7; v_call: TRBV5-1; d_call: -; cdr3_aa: CASSERADSYEQYF; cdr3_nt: TGCGCCAGCAGCGAGAGGGCCGACTCCTACGAGCAGTACTTC
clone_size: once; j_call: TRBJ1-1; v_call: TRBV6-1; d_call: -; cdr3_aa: CASTTTPVVNTEAFF; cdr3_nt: TGTGCCAGCACCACTACCCCGGTCGTCAACACTGAAGCTTTCTTT
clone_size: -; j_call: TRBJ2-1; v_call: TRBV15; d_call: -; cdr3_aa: CATSVFPRRVAAVDEQFF; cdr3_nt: TGTGCCACCAGCGTATTCCCCCGGAGGGTGGCCGCGGTGGATGAGCAGTTCTTC
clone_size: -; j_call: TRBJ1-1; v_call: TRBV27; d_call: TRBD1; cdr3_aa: CASKRDRGPEAFF; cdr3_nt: TGTGCCAGCAAAAGGGACAGGGGGCCTGAAGCTTTCTTT
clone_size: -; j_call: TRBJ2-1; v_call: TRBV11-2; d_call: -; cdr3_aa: CASSLAGGLGNEQFF; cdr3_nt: TGTGCCAGCAGCTTAGCAGGGGGGCTGGGTAATGAGCAGTTCTTC
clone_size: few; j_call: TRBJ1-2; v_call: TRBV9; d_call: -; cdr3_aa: CASSVDWQGRISGYTF; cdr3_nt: TGTGCCAGCAGCGTAGATTGGCAGGGCAGAATTAGCGGCTACACCTTC
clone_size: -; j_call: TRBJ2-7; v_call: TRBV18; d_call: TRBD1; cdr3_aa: CASSQTGTAYEQYF; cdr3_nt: TGTGCCAGCTCACAAACCGGGACAGCGTACGAGCAGTACTTC
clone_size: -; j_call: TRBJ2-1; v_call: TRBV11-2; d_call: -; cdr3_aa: CASSRTWGDEQFF; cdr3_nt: TGTGCCAGCAGCCGGACTTGGGGGGATGAGCAGTTCTTC
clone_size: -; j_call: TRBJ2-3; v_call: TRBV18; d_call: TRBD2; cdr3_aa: CASSGTSGKDTQYF; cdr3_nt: TGTGCCAGCTCCGGGACTAGCGGGAAGGATACGCAGTATTTT
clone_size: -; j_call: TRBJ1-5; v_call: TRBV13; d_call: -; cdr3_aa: CASSLRGQPQHF; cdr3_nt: TGTGCCAGCAGCTTAAGAGGGCAGCCCCAGCATTTT
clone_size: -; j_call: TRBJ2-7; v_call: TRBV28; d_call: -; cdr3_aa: CASTSGTRGREQYF; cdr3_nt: TGTGCCAGCACTTCCGGGACCCGGGGAAGGGAGCAGTACTTC
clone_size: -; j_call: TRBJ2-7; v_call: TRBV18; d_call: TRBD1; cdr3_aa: CASSPVQGAISYEQYF; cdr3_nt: TGTGCCAGCTCACCGGTCCAGGGGGCGATCTCCTACGAGCAGTACTTC
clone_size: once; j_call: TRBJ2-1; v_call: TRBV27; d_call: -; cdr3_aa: CASSWYAGDEQFF; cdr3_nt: TGTGCCAGCAGTTGGTACGCAGGCGATGAGCAGTTCTTC
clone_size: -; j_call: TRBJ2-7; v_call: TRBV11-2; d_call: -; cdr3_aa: CASSLGTYEQYF; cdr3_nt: TGTGCCAGCAGCTTGGGGACCTACGAGCAGTACTTC
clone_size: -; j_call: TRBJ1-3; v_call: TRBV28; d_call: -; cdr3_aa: CASSPAISSGNTIYF; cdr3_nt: TGTGCCAGCAGCCCGGCCATAAGCTCTGGAAACACCATATATTTT
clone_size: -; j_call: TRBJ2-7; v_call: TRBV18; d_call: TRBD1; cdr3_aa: CASSLGQGSVSYEQYF; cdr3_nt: TGTGCCAGCTCCTTAGGACAGGGCAGCGTTTCCTACGAGCAGTACTTC
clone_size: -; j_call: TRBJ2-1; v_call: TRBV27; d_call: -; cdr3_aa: CASRFTLSDNEQFF; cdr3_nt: TGTGCCAGCAGATTTACCTTATCCGACAATGAGCAGTTCTTC
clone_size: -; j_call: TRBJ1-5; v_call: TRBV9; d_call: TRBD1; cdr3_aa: CASSPGGDSRFNQPQHF; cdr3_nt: TGTGCCAGCAGCCCAGGGGGGGACAGCCGCTTTAATCAGCCCCAGCATTTT
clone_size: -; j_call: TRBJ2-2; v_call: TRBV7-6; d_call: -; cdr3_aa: CASSLTGPGELFF; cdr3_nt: TGTGCCAGCAGCTTAACAGGTCCCGGGGAGCTGTTTTTT
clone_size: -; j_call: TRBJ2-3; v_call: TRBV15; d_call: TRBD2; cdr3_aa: CATSRELAGVGNTQYF; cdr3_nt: TGTGCCACCAGCAGAGAACTAGCGGGGGTAGGGAATACGCAGTATTTT
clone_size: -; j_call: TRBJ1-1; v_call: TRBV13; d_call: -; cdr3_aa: CASSFGDLNTEAFF; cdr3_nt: TGTGCCAGCAGCTTCGGGGACTTGAACACTGAAGCTTTCTTT
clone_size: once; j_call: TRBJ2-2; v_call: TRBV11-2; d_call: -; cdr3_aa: CASSLGRTRELFF; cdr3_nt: TGTGCCAGCAGCTTGGGGCGGACGCGGGAGCTGTTTTTT
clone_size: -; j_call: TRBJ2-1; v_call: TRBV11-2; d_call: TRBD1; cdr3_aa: CASSSDRTAYNEQFF; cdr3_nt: TGTGCCAGCAGCTCGGACAGGACCGCTTACAATGAGCAGTTCTTC